This T cell receptor (beta chain) comes out of a study of T cell responses to AZD1222 COVID-19 vaccine. Study findings and constraints: Donors were mostly white British, more females; clonal diversity possibly underestimated.

CDR1 is KGHSH, CDR2 LQKENI, per germline. V lost 3 bases and J lost 2, with 8 bases in between. There are 15 residues in the CDR3. To note about this clone: Its specificity is unknown.

Using immunoSEQ multiplex PCR, the repertoire was profiled, and TCRdb retains in-frame clones only, with some absent. The sample contains approximately 160,000 clones, about 93% of which appear only once. The origin of this receptor is an adult in good health. Specimen: peripheral blood, collected on day 0 of AZD1222 vaccination. The chain uses TRBV18 and TRBJ2-6; D is possibly TRBD1 (5 bases). As DNA, the CDR3 is TGTGCCAGCTCACCTGAGACAGCTGGGGCCAACGTCCTGACTTTC. Protein product: CASSPETAGANVLTF.